Below, 7 T cell receptor beta chains from the same sample are listed, as sequenced in a study of T cell repertoires in cytomegalovirus infection. These TCRs' antigens remain unknown. TCRdb recomputed calls from the reads with MiXCR, one row per CDR3 protein. The table lists 750,000 to 900,000 distinct CDR3 sequences, almost 30% of them singletons. Sequenced material: cultured CD8+ T cells from PBMCs, taken from culture after CMV antigen stimulation. These receptors originate from a human donor in good health (CMV status not recorded). Some clones in this sample may be carry-over from other donors' samples.

This sequence joins TRBV28 and TRBJ1-4; no definite D call. The CDR3 has 13 residues. Between the trimmed V and J ends, which lost 6 bases and 6 bases, there was a span of 11 bases. CDR1 and CDR2 from the germline V gene are MDHEN and SYDVKM. The CDR3 DNA is TGTGCCAGCAGGAGGCAGGCCTATGAAAAACTGTTTTTT. The encoded protein is CASRRQAYEKLFF. Drawing the rest from reference TRBV28 and TRBJ1-4, the complete variable domain is DVKVTQSSRYLVKRTGEKVFLECVQDMDHENMFWYRQDPGLGLRLIYFSYDVKMKEKGDIPEGYSVSREKKERFSLILESASTNQTSMYLCASRRQAYEKLFFGSGTQLSVL.

The CDR3, as DNA: TGTGCCAGCAGCCCCCCGGACAGGGCCCACGAGCAGTACTTC. Translation gives CASSPPDRAHEQYF. The rearrangement joins TRBV7-6 to TRBJ2-7, with 8 bases aligning to TRBD1. Germline V gives CDR1 SGHVS, CDR2 FNYEAQ. Germline trimming cut 5 bases from V and 5 bases from J; bases unmatched to any gene: 8. CDR3 length equals 14 residues.

This clonotype has a handful of counts. The V call is TRBV14, the J call TRBJ1-2; D is undetermined. Trimming cost V 0 bases and J 4 bases, with 12 bases left between them. This CDR3 region has 15 residues. CDR1 and CDR2 (germline): SGHDN, FVKESK. CDR3 DNA: TGTGCCAGCAGCCAAGATCGGAAGGGAATCTATGGCTACACCTTC. Translation gives CASSQDRKGIYGYTF.

The chain carries TRBV12-3 or TRBV12-4 and TRBJ2-4; possibly TRBD1 for D (5 bases). Trimming cost V 6 bases and J 5 bases, with 14 bases left between them. The CDR3 spans 14 residues. Written as DNA, the CDR3 is TGTGCCAGCAGGGTCCAGGGTCCGGAAAACATTCAGTACTTC. Translated, it gives CASRVQGPENIQYF.

This clonotype was counted ten times or more. V and J are TRBV25-1 and TRBJ1-2, with a possible D match to TRBD1 (6 bases). V lost 1 base and J lost 3, with 9 bases in between. Germline loops: CDR1 MGHDK, CDR2 SYGVNS. This CDR3 region has 14 residues. The CDR3, as DNA: TGTGCCAGCAGTGAATTAGGGGGGTACTATGGCTACACCTTC. Its protein is CASSELGGYYGYTF.

This clonotype was found many times. The chain is built from TRBV5-4 and TRBJ1-1; possible D gene TRBD1, 6 bases. The CDR3 consists of 15 residues. The ends were cut back, 5 bases at V and 1 base at J, with 15 bases in the middle. CDR1 SGHNT and CDR2 YYREEE come from the germline V gene (reference sequence). CDR3 sequence reads: CASRDIGQKNTEAFF. The CDR3 DNA sequence: TGTGCCAGCAGGGACATCGGACAGAAGAACACTGAAGCTTTCTTT.

The rearrangement links TRBV9 to TRBJ1-5; D call uncertain. CDR1 is SGDLS and CDR2 is YYNGEE in the germline V gene. V was shortened by 0 bases and J by 4 bases, with 11 bases between the two germline ends. The CDR3 extends over 15 amino acids. This chain's CDR3 is CASSVEGRLNQPQHF. CDR3 DNA sequence: TGTGCCAGCAGCGTAGAAGGCAGACTGAATCAGCCCCAGCATTTT.